One and the same sample provided the 18 T cell receptor beta chains below, sequenced in a study of blood T cell repertoires in COVID-19 (dated by TCRdb to between 2020 and 2021). The library was made by the immunoSEQ multiplex PCR assay. TCRdb mirrors the immuneACCESS table, restricted to in-frame sequences. Some clones are absent from its copies; in checked studies, under half trace to an unresolved V gene, and the reason for the others is unknown. The sample table lists roughly 400,000 clones, roughly 88% of them with a count of one. The leading ten clones occupy 1.4% of the sample. The sequencing sample was made of PBMCs or T cells enriched from blood (not recorded which). The receptors here all came from a woman in her late teens or twenties who had been exposed to COVID-19.

The rearrangement uses TRBV4-1 and TRBJ1-1; D is uncertain. V lost 0 bases and J lost 4, with 9 bases in between. The CDR3 contains 14 residues. CDR1 is MGHRA and CDR2 is YSYEKL in the germline V gene. The CDR3 here is CASSQELSGTEAFF. The CDR3 nucleotides read TGCGCCAGCAGCCAAGAACTCTCCGGCACTGAAGCTTTCTTT.

The chain's CDR3 is CASSLGQHDSGANVLTF. In DNA, the CDR3 is TGTGCCAGCAGCCTGGGACAGCATGACTCTGGGGCCAACGTCCTGACTTTC. V gene TRBV27 combines with J gene TRBJ2-6; 7 positions match TRBD1. Unmatched junction bases numbered 8, after V lost 6 bases and J lost 0 bases. Germline V CDR1 and CDR2: MNHEY, SMNVEV (reference sequence). This CDR3 is built from 17 residues.

The V call is TRBV2, the J call TRBJ1-1, with 9 bases matching TRBD1. There are 14 residues in the CDR3. From germline, CDR1 is SNHLY and CDR2 FYNNEI. V was pared by 6 bases and J by 4 bases, with 6 bases of the junction left unmatched. The CDR3 coding sequence is TGTGCCAGCAGACCCGGACAGGGGAGCACTGAAGCTTTCTTT. It encodes CASRPGQGSTEAFF.

The rearrangement links TRBV6-6 to TRBJ1-4; D remains unclear. Germline V gene data show CDR1 as MNHNY and CDR2 as SVGAGI (reference sequence). The V end lost 0 bases, the J end lost 8 bases, and 4 bases lay between the germline ends. The CDR3 spans 12 residues. CDR3 residues: CASSYSGEKLFF. The CDR3 nucleotides are TGTGCCAGCAGTTACTCGGGCGAAAAACTGTTTTTT.

The chain is built from TRBV6-1 and TRBJ1-5; D is possibly TRBD1 (5 bases). Trimming shortened V by 0 bases and J by 0 bases, and 9 bases separated the two germline ends. The CDR3 runs to 16 residues. Germline V gene sequence: CDR1 MNHNS, CDR2 SASEGT. In DNA, the CDR3 is TGTGCCAGCAGTGAAGCACCAGGGTATAGCAATCAGCCCCAGCATTTT. Protein: CASSEAPGYSNQPQHF.

This clone was observed once. The gene calls are TRBV7-2 and TRBJ1-2; a weak D match, TRBD1 (5 bases). Germline V lookup: CDR1 SGHTA, CDR2 FQGNSA. CDR3 length equals 14 residues. V lost 5 bases to trimming and J lost 7 bases, with 17 bases between them. In DNA form, the CDR3 reads TGTGCCAGCAGCGTTCCTAACAGGAATCTTGGCTACACCTTC. Its protein product is CASSVPNRNLGYTF. The complete variable domain, with remaining parts taken from reference TRBV7-2 and TRBJ1-2, reads GAGVSQSPSNKVTEKGKDVELRCDPISGHTALYWYRQSLGQGLEFLIYFQGNSAPDKSGLPSDRFSAERTGGSVSTLTIQRTQQEDSAVYLCASSVPNRNLGYTFGSGTRLTVV.

V is TRBV2 and J is TRBJ2-2, with TRBD1 as a possible D gene (6 bases). This CDR3 has 13 amino acids. In germline, CDR1 is SNHLY, CDR2 FYNNEI. Trimming cost V 7 bases and J 4 bases, with 10 bases left between them. CDR3 nucleotides: TGTGCCAGCAACCCAGGGGCCACCGGGGAGCTGTTTTTT. This encodes CASNPGATGELFF.

V gene TRBV5-1 combines with J gene TRBJ2-1, with 13 bases that match TRBD2. CDR1 is SGHRS and CDR2 is YFSETQ in the germline V gene. The CDR3 runs to 19 residues. V was clipped by 1 base and J by 2 bases; unmatched bases: 9. CDR3 in DNA: TGCGCCAGCAGCTTGCAAGGGACTAGCGGGATCGCCACCTACAATGAGCAGTTCTTC. This sequence encodes CASSLQGTSGIATYNEQFF.

The genes are TRBV2 and TRBJ1-1, with D perhaps matching TRBD1 (5 bases). The CDR3 is made up of 13 amino acids. V was pared by 7 bases and J by 7 bases, with 16 bases between. Germline CDR1 SNHLY, CDR2 FYNNEI. CDR3 sequence: CASTQGAVDEAFF. CDR3 nucleotides: TGTGCCAGCACTCAAGGGGCAGTTGATGAAGCTTTCTTT.

V gene TRBV12-3 or TRBV12-4 combines with J gene TRBJ1-1; D unresolved. The germline V and J ends were trimmed by 5 bases and 9 bases, with 16 bases remaining between them. The CDR3 sequence is 13 residues long. The DNA of the CDR3 is TGTGCCAGCAGTACGCGAACAGCTCACAAAGCTTTCTTT. Amino acids: CASSTRTAHKAFF.

The rearrangement joins TRBV11-1 to TRBJ1-1; TRBD1 is a possible D gene (6 bases). CDR3 length: 14 residues. The V gene's germline CDR1 is SGHAT and CDR2 FQDESV (reference sequence). V lost 5 bases and J 3 bases, leaving 13 bases between the germline ends. CDR3 protein: CASSGTFGDTEAFF. Here the CDR3 DNA reads TGTGCCAGCAGCGGGACATTCGGCGACACTGAAGCTTTCTTT.

The rearrangement joins TRBV5-1 to TRBJ1-1; 7 bases match TRBD1. Trimming removed 3 bases from V and 0 bases from J; junction bases left unmatched: 8. Germline CDR1 is SGHRS and CDR2 is YFSETQ. The CDR3 is 16 amino acids. Written as DNA, the CDR3 is TGCGCCAGCAGCTCAGCTTCTGGGACAGTGAACACTGAAGCTTTCTTT. Translating it yields CASSSASGTVNTEAFF.

The chain joins TRBV6-4 to TRBJ2-1; 13 nucleotides match TRBD2. Germline CDR1 and CDR2: MRHNA and SNTAGT. The length of the CDR3 is 15 residues. V lost 6 bases to trimming and J lost 6 bases; unmatched junction nucleotides: 5. The CDR3 DNA reads as TGTGCCAGCAGCCAACTAGCGGGGGGGCGCAATGAGCAGTTCTTC. This codes for CASSQLAGGRNEQFF.

This chain links TRBV9 with TRBJ2-5; 7 nucleotides match TRBD1. V was clipped by 2 bases and J by 2 bases; unmatched bases: 0. Germline CDR1 is SGDLS and CDR2 is YYNGEE. The CDR3 has 13 residues. CDR3 sequence reads: CASSVTGQETQYF. The CDR3 region has the DNA TGTGCCAGCAGCGTGACAGGGCAAGAGACCCAGTACTTC. The full variable domain, its missing parts supplied by reference TRBV9 and TRBJ2-5, is DSGVTQTPKHLITATGQRVTLRCSPRSGDLSVYWYQQSLDQGLQFLIQYYNGEERAKGNILERFSAQQFPDLHSELNLSSLELGDSALYFCASSVTGQETQYFGPGTRLLVL.

V and J are TRBV28 and TRBJ2-5, with TRBD2 as a possible D gene (6 bases). CDR3 size: 13 residues. CDR1 is MDHEN and CDR2 is SYDVKM in the germline V gene. V was clipped by 2 bases and J by 3 bases, with 7 bases between them. This CDR3 is CASSLGGKETQYF. In DNA form, the CDR3 reads TGTGCCAGCAGTTTAGGCGGGAAAGAGACCCAGTACTTC.

This rearrangement joins TRBV15 to TRBJ2-2; 8 bases are shared with TRBD2. Germline trimming cut 6 bases from V and 3 bases from J; bases unmatched to any gene: 6. This CDR3 spans 15 amino acids. The V gene's germline CDR1 is LNHNV and CDR2 YYDKDF (reference sequence). The CDR3: CATSPGLVDTGELFF. The CDR3 DNA sequence: TGTGCCACCAGTCCGGGACTAGTTGACACCGGGGAGCTGTTTTTT.

The chain couples TRBV7-9 to TRBJ2-5, with D possibly matching TRBD1 (6 bases). The germline V gene has CDR1 SEHNR and CDR2 FQNEAQ (reference sequence). The CDR3 length is 17 residues. Trimming took off 3 bases at V and 2 bases at J, with 19 bases between the two ends. CDR3 in DNA: TGTGCCAGCAGCTTGGGGGTGGGAGACAGGAGACAAGAGACCCAGTACTTC. It translates to CASSLGVGDRRQETQYF.

This clone has just a few counts. CDR3 bases: TGTGCCAGCAGCTCATTTTCCGGGACAGGGGATGAAAAACTGTTTTTT. This gives the protein CASSSFSGTGDEKLFF. The V and J genes are TRBV7-2 and TRBJ1-4, with 10 positions matching TRBD1. Germline values: CDR1 SGHTA, CDR2 FQGNSA. The CDR3 extends over 16 amino acids. V lost 4 bases to trimming and J lost 6 bases; unmatched junction nucleotides: 8.